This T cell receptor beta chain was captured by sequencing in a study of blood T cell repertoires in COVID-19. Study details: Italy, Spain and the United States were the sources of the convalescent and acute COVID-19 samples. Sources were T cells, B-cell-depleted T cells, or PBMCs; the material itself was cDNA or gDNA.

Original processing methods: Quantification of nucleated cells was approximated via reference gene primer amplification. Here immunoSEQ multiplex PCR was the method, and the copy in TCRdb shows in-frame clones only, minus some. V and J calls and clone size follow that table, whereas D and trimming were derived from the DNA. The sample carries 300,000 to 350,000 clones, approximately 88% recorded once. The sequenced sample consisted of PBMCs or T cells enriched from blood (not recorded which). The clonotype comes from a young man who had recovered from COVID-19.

The CDR3 protein is CASSSQLGQPGSNQPQHF. CDR3 DNA sequence: TGTGCCAGCAGCTCCCAGCTGGGACAACCGGGCAGCAATCAGCCCCAGCATTTT. The chain has TRBV5-6 and TRBJ1-5; tentative D call: TRBD1 (6 bases). The CDR3 has 18 residues. The ends were cut back, 3 bases at V and 1 base at J, with 20 bases in the middle. Germline V CDR1 and CDR2: SGHDT, YYEEEE.